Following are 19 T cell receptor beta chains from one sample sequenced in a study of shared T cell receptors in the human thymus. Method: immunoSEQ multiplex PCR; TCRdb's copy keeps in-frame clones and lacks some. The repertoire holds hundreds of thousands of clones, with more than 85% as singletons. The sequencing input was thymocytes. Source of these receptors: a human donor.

CDR3 sequence reads: CASSPGLTETQYF. DNA for the CDR3: TGTGCCAGCTCACCCGGCCTGACGGAGACCCAGTACTTC. The V call is TRBV18, the J call TRBJ2-5; D unresolved. The length of the CDR3 is 13 residues. Trimming removed 3 bases from V and 5 bases from J, with 10 bases in between. The germline gives CDR1 KGHSH, CDR2 LQKENI.

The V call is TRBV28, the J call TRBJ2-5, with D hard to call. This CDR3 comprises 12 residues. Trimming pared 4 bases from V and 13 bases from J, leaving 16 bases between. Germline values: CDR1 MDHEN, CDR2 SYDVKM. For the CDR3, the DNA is TGTGCCAGCAGTTCTTCCCCGAGCCGGTTGTACTTC. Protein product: CASSSSPSRLYF.

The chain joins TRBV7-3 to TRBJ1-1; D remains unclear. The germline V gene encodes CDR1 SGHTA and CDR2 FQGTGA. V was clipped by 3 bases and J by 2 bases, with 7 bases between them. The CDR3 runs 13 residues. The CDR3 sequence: CASSFRRNTEAFF. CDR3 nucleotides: TGTGCCAGCAGCTTTCGTCGTAACACTGAAGCTTTCTTT.

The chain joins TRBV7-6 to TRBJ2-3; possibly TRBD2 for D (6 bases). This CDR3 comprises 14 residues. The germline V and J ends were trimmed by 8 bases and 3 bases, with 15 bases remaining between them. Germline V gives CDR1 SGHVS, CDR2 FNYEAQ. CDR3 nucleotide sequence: TGTGCCAGCGTCGGCGGGAAGGGGACAGATACGCAGTATTTT. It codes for CASVGGKGTDTQYF.

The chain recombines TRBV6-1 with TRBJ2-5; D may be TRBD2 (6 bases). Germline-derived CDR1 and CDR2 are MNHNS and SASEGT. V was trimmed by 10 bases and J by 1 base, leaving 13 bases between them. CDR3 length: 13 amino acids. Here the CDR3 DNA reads TGTGCCACCAACGGGGGTCCCCAAGAGACCCAGTACTTC. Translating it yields CATNGGPQETQYF.

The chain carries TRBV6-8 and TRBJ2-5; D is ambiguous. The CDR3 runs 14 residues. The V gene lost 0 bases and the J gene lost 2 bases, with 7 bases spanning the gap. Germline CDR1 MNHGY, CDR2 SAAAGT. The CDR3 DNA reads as TGTGCCAGCAGTTACTCGGCAGCGCAAGAGACCCAGTACTTC. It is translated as CASSYSAAQETQYF.

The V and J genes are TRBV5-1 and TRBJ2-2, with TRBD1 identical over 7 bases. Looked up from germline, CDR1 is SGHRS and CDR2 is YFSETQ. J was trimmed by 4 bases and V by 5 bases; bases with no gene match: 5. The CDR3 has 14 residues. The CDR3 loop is CASSIGTVTGELFF. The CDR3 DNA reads TGCGCCAGCAGTATAGGGACAGTCACCGGGGAGCTGTTTTTT.

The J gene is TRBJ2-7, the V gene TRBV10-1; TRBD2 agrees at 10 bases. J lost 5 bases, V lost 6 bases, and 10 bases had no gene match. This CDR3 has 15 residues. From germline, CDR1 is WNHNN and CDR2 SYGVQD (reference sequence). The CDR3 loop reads CASSEVSGRLNEQYF. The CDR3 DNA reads TGCGCCAGCAGCGAAGTTAGCGGGAGGCTGAACGAGCAGTACTTC.

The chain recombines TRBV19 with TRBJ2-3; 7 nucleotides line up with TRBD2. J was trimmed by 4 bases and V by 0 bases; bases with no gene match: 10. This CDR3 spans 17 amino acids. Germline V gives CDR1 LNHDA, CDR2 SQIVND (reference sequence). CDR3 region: CASSIDLSRESSDTQYF. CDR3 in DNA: TGTGCCAGTAGTATAGATCTATCGCGGGAGTCGTCAGATACGCAGTATTTT.

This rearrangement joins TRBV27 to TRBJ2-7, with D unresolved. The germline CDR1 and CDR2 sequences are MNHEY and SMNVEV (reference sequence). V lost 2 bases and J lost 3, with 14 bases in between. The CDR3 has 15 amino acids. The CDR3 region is CASSLRPSTSYEQYF. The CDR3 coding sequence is TGTGCCAGCAGTTTAAGACCATCCACAAGCTACGAGCAGTACTTC.

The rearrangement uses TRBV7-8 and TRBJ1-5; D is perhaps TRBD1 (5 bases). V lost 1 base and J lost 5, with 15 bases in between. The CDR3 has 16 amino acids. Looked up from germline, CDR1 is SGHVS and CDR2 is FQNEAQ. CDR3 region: CASSLGTSRVYQPQHF. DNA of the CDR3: TGTGCCAGCAGCTTAGGGACAAGCAGAGTTTATCAGCCCCAGCATTTT.

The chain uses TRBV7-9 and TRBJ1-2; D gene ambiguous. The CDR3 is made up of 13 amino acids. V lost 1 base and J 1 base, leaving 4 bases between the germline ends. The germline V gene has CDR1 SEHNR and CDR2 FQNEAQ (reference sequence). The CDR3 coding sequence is TGTGCCAGCAGCTTAGACAGTAACTATGGCTACACCTTC. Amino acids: CASSLDSNYGYTF.

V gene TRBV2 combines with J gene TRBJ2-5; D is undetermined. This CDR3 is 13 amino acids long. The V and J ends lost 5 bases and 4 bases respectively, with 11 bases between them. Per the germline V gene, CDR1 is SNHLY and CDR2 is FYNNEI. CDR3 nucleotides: TGTGCCAGCAGTCGGGCCCTAGGAGAGACCCAGTACTTC. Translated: CASSRALGETQYF.

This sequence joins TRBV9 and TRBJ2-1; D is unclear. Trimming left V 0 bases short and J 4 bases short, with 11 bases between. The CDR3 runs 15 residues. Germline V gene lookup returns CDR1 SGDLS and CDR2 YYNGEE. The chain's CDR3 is CASSVEGSNYNEQFF. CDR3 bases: TGTGCCAGCAGCGTAGAGGGTAGCAATTACAATGAGCAGTTCTTC.

This CDR3 is CASSGMGQSTDTQYF. Written as DNA, the CDR3 is TGTGCCAGCAGTGGAATGGGACAGAGCACAGATACGCAGTATTTT. The J gene is TRBJ2-3, the V gene TRBV25-1, with TRBD1 identical over 7 bases. Losses at the gene ends were 4 bases for V and 0 bases for J; bases not matched to a gene: 4. This CDR3 region has 15 residues. CDR1 and CDR2 (germline): MGHDK, SYGVNS.

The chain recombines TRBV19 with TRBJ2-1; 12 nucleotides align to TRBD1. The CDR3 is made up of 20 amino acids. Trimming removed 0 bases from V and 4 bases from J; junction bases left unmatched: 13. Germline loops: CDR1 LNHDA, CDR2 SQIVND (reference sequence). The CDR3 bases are TGTGCCAGTAGTATAGACCCCCGGGACAGGGGGCGGAGGGGGTACAATGAGCAGTTCTTC. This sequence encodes CASSIDPRDRGRRGYNEQFF.

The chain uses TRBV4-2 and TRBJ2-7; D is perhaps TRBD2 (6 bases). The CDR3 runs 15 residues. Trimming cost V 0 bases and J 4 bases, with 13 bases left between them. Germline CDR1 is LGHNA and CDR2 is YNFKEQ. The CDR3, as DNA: TGTGCCAGCAGCCAAGAGGAGGGTGCAATTTACGAGCAGTACTTC. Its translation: CASSQEEGAIYEQYF.

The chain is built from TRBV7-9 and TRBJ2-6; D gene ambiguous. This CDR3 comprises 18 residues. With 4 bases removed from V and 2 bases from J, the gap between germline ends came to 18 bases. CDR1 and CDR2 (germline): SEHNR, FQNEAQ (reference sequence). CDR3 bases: TGTGCCAGCAGCTATGGGCGTCACGCCCTCCCTGGGGCCAACGTCCTGACTTTC. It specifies CASSYGRHALPGANVLTF.

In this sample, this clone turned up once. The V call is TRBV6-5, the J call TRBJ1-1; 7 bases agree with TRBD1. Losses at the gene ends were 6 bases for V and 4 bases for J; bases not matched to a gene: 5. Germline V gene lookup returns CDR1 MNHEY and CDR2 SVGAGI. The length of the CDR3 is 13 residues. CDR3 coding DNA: TGTGCCAGCAGCCCTCAGGGGGGCACTGAAGCTTTCTTT. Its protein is CASSPQGGTEAFF.